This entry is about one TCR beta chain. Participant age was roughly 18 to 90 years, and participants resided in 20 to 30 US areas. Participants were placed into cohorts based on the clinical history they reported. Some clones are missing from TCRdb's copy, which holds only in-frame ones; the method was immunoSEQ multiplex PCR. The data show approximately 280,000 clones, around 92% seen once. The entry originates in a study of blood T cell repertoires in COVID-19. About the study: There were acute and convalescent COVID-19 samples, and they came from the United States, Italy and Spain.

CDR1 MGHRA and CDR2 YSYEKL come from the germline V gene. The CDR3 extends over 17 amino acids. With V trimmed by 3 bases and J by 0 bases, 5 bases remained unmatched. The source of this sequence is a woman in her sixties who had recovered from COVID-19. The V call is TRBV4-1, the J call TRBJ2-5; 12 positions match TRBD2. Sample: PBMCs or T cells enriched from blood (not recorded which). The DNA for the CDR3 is TGCGCCAGCAGCCAGGGACTAGCGGGTCTGTACCAAGAGACCCAGTACTTC. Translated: CASSQGLAGLYQETQYF.